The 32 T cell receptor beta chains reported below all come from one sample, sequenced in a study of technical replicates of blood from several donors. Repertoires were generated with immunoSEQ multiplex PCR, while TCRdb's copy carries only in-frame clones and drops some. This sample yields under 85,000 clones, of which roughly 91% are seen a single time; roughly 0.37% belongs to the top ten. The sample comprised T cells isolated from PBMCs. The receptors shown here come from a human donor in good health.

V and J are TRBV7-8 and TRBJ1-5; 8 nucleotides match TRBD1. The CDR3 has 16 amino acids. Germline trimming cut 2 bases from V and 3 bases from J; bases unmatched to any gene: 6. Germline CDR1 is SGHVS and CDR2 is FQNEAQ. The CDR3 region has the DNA TGTGCCAGCAGCTTACTGGGACAGGTTCTCAATCAGCCCCAGCATTTT. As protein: CASSLLGQVLNQPQHF.

CDR3 amino acids: CASSQDPGIGNTIYF. CDR3 in DNA: TGCGCCAGCAGCCAAGATCCGGGTATAGGAAACACCATATATTTT. The chain carries TRBV4-1 and TRBJ1-3; D uncertain. V was clipped by 0 bases and J by 4 bases, with 10 bases between them. The germline V gene encodes CDR1 MGHRA and CDR2 YSYEKL. The CDR3 sequence is 15 residues long.

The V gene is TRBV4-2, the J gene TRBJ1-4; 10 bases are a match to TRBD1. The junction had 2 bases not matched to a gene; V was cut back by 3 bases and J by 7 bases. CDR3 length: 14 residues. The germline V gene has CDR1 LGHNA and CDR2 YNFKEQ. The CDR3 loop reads CASSQDRGIEKLFF. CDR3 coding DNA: TGTGCCAGCAGCCAGGACAGGGGGATTGAAAAACTGTTTTTT.

In DNA, the CDR3 is TGTGCCAGCAGCGTTAGCGATTACACCGGGGAGCTGTTTTTT. Its protein product is CASSVSDYTGELFF. V and J are TRBV9 and TRBJ2-2; D may be TRBD2 (5 bases). V lost 2 bases, J lost 3 bases, and 8 bases lay in between. CDR3 size: 14 residues. Germline CDR1 SGDLS, CDR2 YYNGEE.

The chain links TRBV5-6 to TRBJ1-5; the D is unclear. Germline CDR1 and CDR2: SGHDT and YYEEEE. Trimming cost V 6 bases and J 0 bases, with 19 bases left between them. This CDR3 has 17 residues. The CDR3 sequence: CASKRSAGGYSNQPQHF. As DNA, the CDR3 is TGTGCCAGCAAAAGAAGTGCGGGCGGTTATAGCAATCAGCCCCAGCATTTT.

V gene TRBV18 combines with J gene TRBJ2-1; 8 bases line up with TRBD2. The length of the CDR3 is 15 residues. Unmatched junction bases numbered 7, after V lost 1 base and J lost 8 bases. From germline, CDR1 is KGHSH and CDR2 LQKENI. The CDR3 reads CASSPQGLVQDEQFF. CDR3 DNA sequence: TGTGCCAGCTCACCACAGGGACTAGTTCAGGATGAGCAGTTCTTC.

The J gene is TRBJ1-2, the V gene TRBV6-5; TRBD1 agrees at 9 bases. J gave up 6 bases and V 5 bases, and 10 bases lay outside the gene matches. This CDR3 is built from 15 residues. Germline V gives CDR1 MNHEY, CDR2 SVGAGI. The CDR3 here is CASSVRPGTGHGYTF. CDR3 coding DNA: TGTGCCAGCAGTGTTAGGCCCGGGACAGGGCATGGCTACACCTTC.

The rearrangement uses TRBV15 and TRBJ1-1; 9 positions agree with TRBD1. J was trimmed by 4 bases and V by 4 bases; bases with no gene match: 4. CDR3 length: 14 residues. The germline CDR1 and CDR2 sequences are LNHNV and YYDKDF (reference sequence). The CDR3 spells CATSTGQGSTEAFF. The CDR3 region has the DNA TGTGCCACCAGCACCGGACAGGGGAGCACTGAAGCTTTCTTT.

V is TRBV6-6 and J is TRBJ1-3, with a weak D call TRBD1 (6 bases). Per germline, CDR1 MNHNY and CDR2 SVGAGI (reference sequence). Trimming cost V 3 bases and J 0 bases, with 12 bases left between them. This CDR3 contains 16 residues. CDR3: CASSYPGQSSGNTIYF. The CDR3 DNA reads TGTGCCAGCAGTTATCCGGGACAAAGCTCTGGAAACACCATATATTTT.

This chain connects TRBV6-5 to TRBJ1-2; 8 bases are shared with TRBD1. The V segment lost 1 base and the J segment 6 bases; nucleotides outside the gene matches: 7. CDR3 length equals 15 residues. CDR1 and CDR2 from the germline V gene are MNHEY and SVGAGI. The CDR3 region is CASSYYSGQADGYTF. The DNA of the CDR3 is TGTGCCAGCAGTTACTATTCGGGACAGGCAGATGGCTACACCTTC.

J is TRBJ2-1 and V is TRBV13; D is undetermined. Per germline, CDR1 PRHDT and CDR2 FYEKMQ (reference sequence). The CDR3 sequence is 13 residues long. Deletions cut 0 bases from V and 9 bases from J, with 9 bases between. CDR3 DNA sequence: TGTGCCAGCAGCTTAGGCCTCTTGGCTGAGCAGTTCTTC. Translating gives CASSLGLLAEQFF.

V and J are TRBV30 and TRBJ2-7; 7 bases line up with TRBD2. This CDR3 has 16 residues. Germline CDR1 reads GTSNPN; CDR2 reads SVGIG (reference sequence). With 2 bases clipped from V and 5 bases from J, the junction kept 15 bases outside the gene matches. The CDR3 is CAWSSPRDYRGHEQYF. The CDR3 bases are TGTGCCTGGAGTTCCCCCCGGGACTACCGGGGCCACGAGCAGTACTTC.

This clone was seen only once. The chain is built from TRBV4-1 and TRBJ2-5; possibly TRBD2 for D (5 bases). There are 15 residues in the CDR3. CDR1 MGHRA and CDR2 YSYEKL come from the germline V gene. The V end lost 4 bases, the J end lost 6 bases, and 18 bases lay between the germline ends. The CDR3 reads CASSPLLGGRKTQYF. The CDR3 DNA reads TGCGCCAGCAGCCCCTTACTTGGAGGCAGAAAGACCCAGTACTTC.

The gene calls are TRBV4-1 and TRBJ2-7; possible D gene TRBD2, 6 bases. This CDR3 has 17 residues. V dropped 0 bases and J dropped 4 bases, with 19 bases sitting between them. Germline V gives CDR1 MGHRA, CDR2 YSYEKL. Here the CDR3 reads CASSQDLEVADEYEQYF. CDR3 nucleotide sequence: TGCGCCAGCAGCCAAGATCTCGAGGTAGCGGACGAATACGAGCAGTACTTC.

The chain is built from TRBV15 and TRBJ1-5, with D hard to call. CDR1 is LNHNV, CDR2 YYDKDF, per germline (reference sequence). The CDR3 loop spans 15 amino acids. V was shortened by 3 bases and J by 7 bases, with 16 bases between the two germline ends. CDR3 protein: CATSSTRGSGQPQHF. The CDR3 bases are TGTGCCACCAGCAGCACCCGGGGTTCCGGACAGCCCCAGCATTTT.

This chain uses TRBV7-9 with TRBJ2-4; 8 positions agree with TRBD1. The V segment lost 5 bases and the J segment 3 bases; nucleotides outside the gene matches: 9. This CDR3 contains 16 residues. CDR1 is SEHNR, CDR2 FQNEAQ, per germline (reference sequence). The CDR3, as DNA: TGTGCCAGCAGCCTATGGGATGGACAGGGCAAAAACATTCAGTACTTC. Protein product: CASSLWDGQGKNIQYF.

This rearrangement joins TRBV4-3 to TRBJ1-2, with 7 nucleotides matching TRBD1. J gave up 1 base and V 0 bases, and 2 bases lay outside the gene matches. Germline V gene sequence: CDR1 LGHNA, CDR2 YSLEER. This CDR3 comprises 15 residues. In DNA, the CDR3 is TGCGCCAGCAGCCAAGATTCAGGGGGTAACTATGGCTACACCTTC. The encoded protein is CASSQDSGGNYGYTF.

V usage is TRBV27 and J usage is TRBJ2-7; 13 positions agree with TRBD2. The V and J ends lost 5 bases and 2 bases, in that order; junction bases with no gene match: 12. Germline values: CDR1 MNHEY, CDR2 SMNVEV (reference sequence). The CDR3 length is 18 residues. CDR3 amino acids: CASSPAPPGLAGTYEQYF. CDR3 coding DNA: TGTGCCAGCAGTCCAGCACCACCGGGACTAGCGGGGACCTACGAGCAGTACTTC.

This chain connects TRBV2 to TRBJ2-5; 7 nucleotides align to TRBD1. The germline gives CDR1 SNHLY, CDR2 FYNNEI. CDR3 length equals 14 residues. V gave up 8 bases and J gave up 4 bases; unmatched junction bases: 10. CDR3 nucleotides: TGTGCCAGCGGGGAAGGGGACAGACGAGAGACCCAGTACTTC. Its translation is CASGEGDRRETQYF.

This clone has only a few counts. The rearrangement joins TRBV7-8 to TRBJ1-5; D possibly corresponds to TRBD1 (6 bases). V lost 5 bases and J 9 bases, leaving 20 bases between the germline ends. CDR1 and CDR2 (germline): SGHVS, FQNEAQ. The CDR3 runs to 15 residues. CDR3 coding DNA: TGTGCCAGCAGCCAAGACTCTAGGGGGAAAGGGCCCCAGCATTTT. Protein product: CASSQDSRGKGPQHF.

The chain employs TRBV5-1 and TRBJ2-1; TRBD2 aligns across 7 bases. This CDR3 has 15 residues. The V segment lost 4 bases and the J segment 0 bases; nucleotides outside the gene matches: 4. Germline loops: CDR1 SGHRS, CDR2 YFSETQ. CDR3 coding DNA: TGCGCCAGCAGCGTTGGGGGGGACTCCTACAATGAGCAGTTCTTC. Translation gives CASSVGGDSYNEQFF.

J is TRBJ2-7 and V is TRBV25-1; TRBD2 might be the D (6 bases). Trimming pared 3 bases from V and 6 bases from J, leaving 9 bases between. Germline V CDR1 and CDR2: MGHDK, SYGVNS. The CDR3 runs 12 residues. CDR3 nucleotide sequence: TGTGCCAGCAGTGAGGGACTGACCGAGCAGTACTTC. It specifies CASSEGLTEQYF.

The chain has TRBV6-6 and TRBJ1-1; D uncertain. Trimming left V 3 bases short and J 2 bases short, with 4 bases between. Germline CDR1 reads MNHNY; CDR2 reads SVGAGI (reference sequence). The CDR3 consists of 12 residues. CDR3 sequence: CASSYQNTEAFF. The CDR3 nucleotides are TGTGCCAGCAGTTATCAAAACACTGAAGCTTTCTTT.

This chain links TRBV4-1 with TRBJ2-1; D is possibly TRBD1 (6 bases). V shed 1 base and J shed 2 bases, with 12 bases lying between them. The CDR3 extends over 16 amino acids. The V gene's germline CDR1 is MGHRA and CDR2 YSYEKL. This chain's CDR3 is CASSQGAGEAYNEQFF. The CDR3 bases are TGCGCCAGCAGCCAAGGCGCAGGGGAAGCCTACAATGAGCAGTTCTTC.

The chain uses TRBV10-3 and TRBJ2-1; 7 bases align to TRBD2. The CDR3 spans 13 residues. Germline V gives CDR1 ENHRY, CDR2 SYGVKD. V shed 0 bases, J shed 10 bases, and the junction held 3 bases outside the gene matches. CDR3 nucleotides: TGTGCCATCAGTGAGTCAGCGGGGAGGGAGCAGTTCTTC. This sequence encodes CAISESAGREQFF.

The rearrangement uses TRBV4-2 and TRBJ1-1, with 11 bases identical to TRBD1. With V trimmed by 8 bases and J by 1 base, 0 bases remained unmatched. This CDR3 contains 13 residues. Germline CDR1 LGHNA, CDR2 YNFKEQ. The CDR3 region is CASGTGGNTEAFF. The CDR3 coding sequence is TGTGCCAGCGGGACAGGGGGGAACACTGAAGCTTTCTTT.

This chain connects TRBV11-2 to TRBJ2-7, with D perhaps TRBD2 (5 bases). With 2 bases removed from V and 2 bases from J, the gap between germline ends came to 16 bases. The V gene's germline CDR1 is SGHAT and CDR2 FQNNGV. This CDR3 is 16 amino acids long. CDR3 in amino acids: CASSLLSLAGPYEQYF. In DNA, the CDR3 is TGTGCCAGCAGCTTACTCTCGCTAGCCGGACCCTACGAGCAGTACTTC.

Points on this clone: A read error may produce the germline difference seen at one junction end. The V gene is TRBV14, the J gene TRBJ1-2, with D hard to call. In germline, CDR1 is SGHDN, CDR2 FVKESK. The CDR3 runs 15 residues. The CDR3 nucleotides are TGTGCCAGCAGCGAAGATCTCACCTACCCCTATGGCTACACCTTC. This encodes CASSEDLTYPYGYTF.

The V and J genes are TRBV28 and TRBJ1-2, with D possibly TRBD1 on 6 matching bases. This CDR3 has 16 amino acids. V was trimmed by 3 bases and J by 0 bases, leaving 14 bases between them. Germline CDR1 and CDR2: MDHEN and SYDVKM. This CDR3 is CASSFTGTKANYGYTF. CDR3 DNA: TGTGCCAGCAGTTTCACAGGGACCAAAGCTAACTATGGCTACACCTTC.

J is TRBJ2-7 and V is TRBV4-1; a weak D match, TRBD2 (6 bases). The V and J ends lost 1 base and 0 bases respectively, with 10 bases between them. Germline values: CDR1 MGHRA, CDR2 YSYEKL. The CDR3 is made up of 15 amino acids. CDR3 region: CASSQAREISYEQYF. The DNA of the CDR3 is TGCGCCAGCAGCCAAGCGCGGGAAATCTCCTACGAGCAGTACTTC.

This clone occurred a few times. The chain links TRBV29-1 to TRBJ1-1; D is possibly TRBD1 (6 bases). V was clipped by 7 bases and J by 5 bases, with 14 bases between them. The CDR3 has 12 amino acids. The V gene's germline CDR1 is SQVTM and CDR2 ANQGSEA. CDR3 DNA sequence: TGCAGCGCCGAACAGGGTTATACTGAAGCTTTCTTT. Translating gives CSAEQGYTEAFF.

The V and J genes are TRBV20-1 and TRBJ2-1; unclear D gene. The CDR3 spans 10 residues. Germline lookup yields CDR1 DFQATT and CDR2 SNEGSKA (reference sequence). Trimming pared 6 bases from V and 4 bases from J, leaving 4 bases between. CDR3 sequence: CSAEYNEQFF. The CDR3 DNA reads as TGCAGTGCAGAGTACAATGAGCAGTTCTTC.